This TCR beta chain is from a study of T cell changes during pregnancy in multiple sclerosis. The data were produced by immunoSEQ multiplex PCR, yet TCRdb's version contains in-frame clones alone and is incomplete. The sample gives about 46,000 clones, under 95% of which show up once; roughly 3% is in the top ten. The CDR3 spans 17 residues. Per the germline V gene, CDR1 is LGHNA and CDR2 is YSLEER. Between the trimmed V and J ends, which lost 0 bases and 2 bases, there was a span of 16 bases. The material sequenced was CD8+ T cells from peripheral blood mononuclear cells, taken in the second trimester of pregnancy. The origin of this receptor is a female donor with multiple sclerosis, enrolled in a pregnancy study. The chain has TRBV4-3 and TRBJ1-1; perhaps TRBD1 as D (5 bases). The chain's CDR3 is CASSQEFVGVLNTEAFF. The CDR3 DNA reads TGCGCCAGCAGCCAAGAGTTTGTAGGGGTTCTTAACACTGAAGCTTTCTTT.